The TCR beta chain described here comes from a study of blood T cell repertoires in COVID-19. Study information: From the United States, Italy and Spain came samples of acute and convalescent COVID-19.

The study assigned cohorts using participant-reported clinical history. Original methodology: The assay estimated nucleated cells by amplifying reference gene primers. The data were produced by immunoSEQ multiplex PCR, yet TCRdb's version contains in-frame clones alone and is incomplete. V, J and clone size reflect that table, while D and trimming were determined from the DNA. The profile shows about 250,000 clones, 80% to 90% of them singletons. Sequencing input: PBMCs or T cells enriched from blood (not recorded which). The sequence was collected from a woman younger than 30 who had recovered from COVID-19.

The DNA for the CDR3 is TGTGCTAGTGGTTTGGTACTGTCGGGGTTGGTCCACGAGCAGTACTTC. This codes for CASGLVLSGLVHEQYF. This chain connects TRBV12-5 to TRBJ2-7, with D possibly being TRBD2 (5 bases). Between the trimmed V and J ends, which lost 0 bases and 5 bases, there was a span of 17 bases. CDR1 and CDR2 (germline): LGHNT, FRNRAP. The CDR3 is made up of 16 amino acids.